Listed below are T cell receptor beta chains from one sample, sequenced in a study of cytomegalovirus exposure and HLA in healthy donors. Some clones are missing from TCRdb's copy, which holds only in-frame ones; the method was immunoSEQ multiplex PCR. The sample contains about 55,000 clones, 90% of which appear only once. The sample consisted of PBMCs. Every receptor here comes from a man aged 18 to 30 in good health and CMV-seronegative. CDR3s include the opening cysteine and the closing phenylalanine or tryptophan. The D gene is left open where the match is weak. Clone size is shown for a subset of rows, as once, few, many or a class of expanded clone.

abundance: -; d_gene: TRBD1; j_gene: TRBJ2-7; v_gene: TRBV28; CDR3nt: TGTGCCAGCAGTTTGGACAGGGCCGCCTACGAGCAGTACTTC; CDR3aa: CASSLDRAAYEQYF
abundance: few; d_gene: -; j_gene: TRBJ1-2; v_gene: TRBV7-9; CDR3nt: TGTGCCAGCAGCTTCTCCAGGGACTACTATGGCTACACCTTC; CDR3aa: CASSFSRDYYGYTF
abundance: -; d_gene: -; j_gene: TRBJ1-2; v_gene: TRBV6-1; CDR3nt: TGTGCCAGCAGCTTACAGGGATCGAGGTATGGCTACACCTTC; CDR3aa: CASSLQGSRYGYTF
abundance: -; d_gene: TRBD2; j_gene: TRBJ2-1; v_gene: TRBV11-2; CDR3nt: TGTGCCAGCAGCACCAGGACTAGCGGGACCTCCTACAATGAGCAGTTCTTC; CDR3aa: CASSTRTSGTSYNEQFF
abundance: -; d_gene: -; j_gene: TRBJ1-2; v_gene: TRBV2; CDR3nt: TGTGCCAGCAGTGGCTGGGGCGGGGGGACGTCTGGCTACACCTTC; CDR3aa: CASSGWGGGTSGYTF
abundance: -; d_gene: TRBD2; j_gene: TRBJ2-1; v_gene: TRBV10-3; CDR3nt: TGTGCCATCAGTGAGTCATCTAGCGGGGTTGAGCAGTTCTTC; CDR3aa: CAISESSSGVEQFF
abundance: -; d_gene: TRBD2; j_gene: TRBJ2-4; v_gene: TRBV28; CDR3nt: TGTGCCAGCAGCGTCTCCTCCGGGCTAGCGGGACTTTCTTACTTC; CDR3aa: CASSVSSGLAGLSYF
abundance: -; d_gene: -; j_gene: TRBJ2-1; v_gene: TRBV5-5; CDR3nt: TGTGCCAGCAGCTGGAGAAATGAGCAGTTCTTC; CDR3aa: CASSWRNEQFF
abundance: -; d_gene: -; j_gene: TRBJ2-7; v_gene: TRBV28; CDR3nt: TGTGCCAGCAGTTTCGGGAGCTCCTACGAGCAGTACTTC; CDR3aa: CASSFGSSYEQYF
abundance: -; d_gene: -; j_gene: TRBJ2-5; v_gene: TRBV7-6; CDR3nt: TGTGCCAGCAGCGCCCGGGAGACCCAGTACTTC; CDR3aa: CASSARETQYF
abundance: -; d_gene: -; j_gene: TRBJ1-5; v_gene: TRBV28; CDR3nt: TGTGCCAGCAGCCCAACGTCGGGTCGGAATCAGCCCCAGCATTTT; CDR3aa: CASSPTSGRNQPQHF
abundance: -; d_gene: -; j_gene: TRBJ1-2; v_gene: TRBV28; CDR3nt: TGTGCCAGCAGAGCCTTAGAACCCCATGGCTACACCTTC; CDR3aa: CASRALEPHGYTF
abundance: -; d_gene: TRBD2; j_gene: TRBJ2-7; v_gene: TRBV27; CDR3nt: TGTGCCAGCAGTGGCGCGGGAGAGAGGGCCTCCTACGAGCAGTACTTC; CDR3aa: CASSGAGERASYEQYF
abundance: -; d_gene: -; j_gene: TRBJ1-2; v_gene: TRBV6-5; CDR3nt: TGTGCCAGCAGTTACTCGCTCGGGGGGGGTAACTATGGCTACACCTTC; CDR3aa: CASSYSLGGGNYGYTF
abundance: -; d_gene: -; j_gene: TRBJ1-1; v_gene: TRBV5-1; CDR3nt: TGCGCCAGCAGCTCATCGACAGGTTTTAAGACTGAAGCTTTCTTT; CDR3aa: CASSSSTGFKTEAFF